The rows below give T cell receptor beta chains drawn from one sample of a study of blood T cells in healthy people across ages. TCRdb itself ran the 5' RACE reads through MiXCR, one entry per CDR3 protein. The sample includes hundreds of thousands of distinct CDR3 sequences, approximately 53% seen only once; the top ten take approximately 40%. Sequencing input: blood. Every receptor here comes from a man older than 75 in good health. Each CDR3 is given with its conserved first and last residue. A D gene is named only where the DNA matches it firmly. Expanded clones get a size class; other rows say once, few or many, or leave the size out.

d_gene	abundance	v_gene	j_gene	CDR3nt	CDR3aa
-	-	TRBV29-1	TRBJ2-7	TGCAGCGTTGAAGATGGGTCTGCGTCTACTGAGCAGTACTTC	CSVEDGSASTEQYF
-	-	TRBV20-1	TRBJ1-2	TGCAGTGCCCCCCCGTGGGGGAATAACTATGGCTACACCTTC	CSAPPWGNNYGYTF
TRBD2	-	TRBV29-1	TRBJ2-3	TGCAGCGTTGAAACATTAGCGGGAGGGCCGAGGAGATACGCGTATTTT	CSVETLAGGPRRYAYF
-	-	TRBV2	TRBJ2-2	TGTGCCAGCAGGGGGGAACAGGCCGGGGAGCTGTTTTTT	CASRGEQAGELFF
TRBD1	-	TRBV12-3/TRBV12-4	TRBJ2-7	TGTGCCAGCAGCCCTGGACAGGAAACCTACGAGTGGCAGTACTTC	CASSPGQETYEWQYF
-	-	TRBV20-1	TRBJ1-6	TGCAGTGCTAGCCGGGGGGATAATTCACCCCTCCACTTT	CSASRGDNSPLHF
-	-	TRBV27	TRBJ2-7	TGTGCCAGCAGTTTAACTATGGGCAGGGGCCTCGGGTACGAGCAGTACTTC	CASSLTMGRGLGYEQYF
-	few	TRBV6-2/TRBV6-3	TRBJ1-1	TGTGCCAGCAGTCATCGCAGGGGTGAAGCTTTCTTT	CASSHRRGEAFF
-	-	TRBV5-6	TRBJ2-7	TGTGCCAGCAGCTTTCAGGCAGTTGGCTCCTACGAGCAGTACTTC	CASSFQAVGSYEQYF
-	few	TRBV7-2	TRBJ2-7	TGTGCCAGCAGGGGGGGACAGATCTCCTACGAGCAGTACTTC	CASRGGQISYEQYF
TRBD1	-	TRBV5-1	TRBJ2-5	TGCGCCAGCAGCTTGGCCGGACAGGGCCCACTATTTCAAGAGACCCAGTACTTC	CASSLAGQGPLFQETQYF
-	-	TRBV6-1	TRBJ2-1	TGTGCCACCAACCGGGACGGGACACCTTACAATGAGCAGTTCTTC	CATNRDGTPYNEQFF
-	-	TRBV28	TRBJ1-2	TGTGCCAGCACCGGCGGGTCGGGGATTGGCTATGGCTACACCTTC	CASTGGSGIGYGYTF
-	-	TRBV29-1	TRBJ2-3	TGCAGCGTCCTCCTAGCGCCTACGCAGTATTTT	CSVLLAPTQYF
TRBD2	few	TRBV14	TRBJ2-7	TGTGCCAGCAGCCAAGACCTAGCGGGAGTTTACGAGCAGTACTTC	CASSQDLAGVYEQYF
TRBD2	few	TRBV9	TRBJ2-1	TGTGCCAGCAGCGTAGCTACTAGCGGAGGCTCCTACAATGAGCAGTTCTTC	CASSVATSGGSYNEQFF
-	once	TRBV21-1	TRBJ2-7	TGTGCCAGCAGGTGTGGTCCCGACAGGGTCTCCTACGAGCAGTACTTC	CASRCGPDRVSYEQYF
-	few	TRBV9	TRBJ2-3	TGTGCCAGCAGCCCCGGAGGGGAGGATACGCAGTATTTT	CASSPGGEDTQYF
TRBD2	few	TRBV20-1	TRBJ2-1	TGCAGTGCTAGAGTCCCGGGACTAGCGCTTAACAATGAGCAGTTCTTC	CSARVPGLALNNEQFF
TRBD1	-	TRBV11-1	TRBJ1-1	TGTGCCAGCAGCCCCCGACAGGGGAGTTTGGGCACTGAAGCTTTCTTT	CASSPRQGSLGTEAFF
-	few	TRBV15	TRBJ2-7	TGTGCCACCAGCAGTGCGATGGTAGGGGAAGGCTACGAGCAGTACTTC	CATSSAMVGEGYEQYF
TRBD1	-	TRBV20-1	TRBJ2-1	TGCAGTGCTAGAGTGTCGACAGGGCAAATCCACTACAATGAGCAGTTCTTC	CSARVSTGQIHYNEQFF
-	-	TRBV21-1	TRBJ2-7	TGTGCCAGCAGCAACTACGGGCCGAGCTCCTACGAGCAGTACTTC	CASSNYGPSSYEQYF
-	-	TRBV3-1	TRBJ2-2	TGTGCCAGCAGCATGCAGGGCCCGCAGAACACCGGGGAGCTGTTTTTT	CASSMQGPQNTGELFF
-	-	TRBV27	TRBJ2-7	TGTGCCAGCTCCAGGCACGACTCCTACGAGCAGTACTTC	CASSRHDSYEQYF
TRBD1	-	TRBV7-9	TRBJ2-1	TGTGCCAGCAGCCCTACTCCGGGACAGAAAAACAATGAGCAGTTCTTC	CASSPTPGQKNNEQFF
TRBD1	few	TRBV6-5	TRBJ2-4	TGTGCCAGCAGCCCAGGGGGCATCATAGGGAACATTCAGTACTTC	CASSPGGIIGNIQYF
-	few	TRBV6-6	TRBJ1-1	TGTGCCAGCAGTTACCCCGACACTGAAGCTTTCTTT	CASSYPDTEAFF
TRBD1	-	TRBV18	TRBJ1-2	TGTGCCAGCTCACCAAGTCGGGACAGGCCAAATTCGGGTGGCTACACCTTC	CASSPSRDRPNSGGYTF
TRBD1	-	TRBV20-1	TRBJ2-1	TGCAGTGCTAGAAACCCGGGACAGGGGGACAATGAGCAGTTCTTC	CSARNPGQGDNEQFF
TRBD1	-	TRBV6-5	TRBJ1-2	TGTGCCAGCAGGGAGACCGGGACAGGGGGCGGCTACACCTTC	CASRETGTGGGYTF
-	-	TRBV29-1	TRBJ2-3	-	CSVGRGANAYF
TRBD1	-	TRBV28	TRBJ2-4	TGTGCCAGCAGTGGACAGGCCATCGGCAAAAACATTCAGTACTTC	CASSGQAIGKNIQYF
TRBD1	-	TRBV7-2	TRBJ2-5	TGTGCCAGCAGCTTACAAAGGGACAGATTGGAGACCCAGTACTTC	CASSLQRDRLETQYF
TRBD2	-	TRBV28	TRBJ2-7	TGTGCCAGCAGTTTCATAGACGGACTAGCGGGTGGGGCCTACAATGAGCAGTACTTC	CASSFIDGLAGGAYNEQYF
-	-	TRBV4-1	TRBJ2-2	TGCGCCAGCAGCCAAGGCACGGGCCCGCGGACCGGGGAGCTGTTTTTT	CASSQGTGPRTGELFF
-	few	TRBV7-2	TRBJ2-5	TGTGCCAGCAGCAGAGGAGTAGCGGAAGAGACCCAGTACTTC	CASSRGVAEETQYF
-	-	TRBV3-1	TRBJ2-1	TGTGCCAGCAGCCAAGTGGGCCCCCAGTTCTTC	CASSQVGPQFF
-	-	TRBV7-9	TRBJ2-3	TGTGCCAGCAGCTTTCGACTAGCAGATACGCAGTATTTT	CASSFRLADTQYF
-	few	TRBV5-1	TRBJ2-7	TGCGCCAGCAGCGACGATCAGGGTCCCTACGAGCAGTACTTC	CASSDDQGPYEQYF
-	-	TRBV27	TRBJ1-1	TGTGCCAGCAATTCAGGGGTACGCGCTTTCTTT	CASNSGVRAFF
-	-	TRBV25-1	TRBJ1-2	TGTGCCAGCAGTGGGACACCCAGTTGGTATGGCTACACCTTC	CASSGTPSWYGYTF
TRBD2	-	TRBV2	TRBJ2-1	TGTGCCAGCAGTGAAGATTACGAGACTAGCGGTTCCTACAATGAGCAGTTCTTC	CASSEDYETSGSYNEQFF
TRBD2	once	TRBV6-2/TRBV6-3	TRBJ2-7	TGTGCCAGCATACCCGCGGGAGAATACTACGAGCAGTACTTC	CASIPAGEYYEQYF
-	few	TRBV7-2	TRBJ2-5	TGTGCCAGCAGCCGCTTCTCCGTTCGGGGGATTCAAGAGACCCAGTACTTC	CASSRFSVRGIQETQYF
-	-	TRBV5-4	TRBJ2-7	TGTGCCAGCAGCGTTTATGGGGCTGCTAGCTCCTACAATGAGCAGTACTTC	CASSVYGAASSYNEQYF
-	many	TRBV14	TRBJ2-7	TGTGCCAGCAGCCAAGACCCAGGGGTCTACGAGCAGTACTTC	CASSQDPGVYEQYF
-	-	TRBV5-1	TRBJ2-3	TGCGCCAGCAGCTTGGTTGTTAGTGACTACACAGATACGCAGTATTTT	CASSLVVSDYTDTQYF
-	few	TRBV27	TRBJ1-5	TGTGCCAGCAGAAGGGACTTTTATAGCAATCAGCCCCAGCATTTT	CASRRDFYSNQPQHF
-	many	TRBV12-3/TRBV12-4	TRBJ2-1	TGTGCCAGCAGTTTAATTAAGGGCTCCGGCAATCAGCAGTTCTTC	CASSLIKGSGNQQFF
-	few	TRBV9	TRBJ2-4	TGTGCCAGCAGCGCGGCGGTGGACTCTTTTAAGCAGTACTTC	CASSAAVDSFKQYF
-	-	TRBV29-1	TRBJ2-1	TGCAGCGTTTCCCGACAGCCCTACAATGAGCAGTTCTTC	CSVSRQPYNEQFF
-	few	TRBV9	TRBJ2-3	TGTGCCAGCAGCCCGAGGGGGAGGGAGCACAGATACGCGTATTTT	CASSPRGREHRYAYF
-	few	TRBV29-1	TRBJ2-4	TGCAGCTTCACGGACACAGGAGCGCAGTACTTC	CSFTDTGAQYF
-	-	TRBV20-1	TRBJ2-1	TGCAGTGCTAAAACCCCAGGGGGGTCTGAGCAGTTCTTC	CSAKTPGGSEQFF